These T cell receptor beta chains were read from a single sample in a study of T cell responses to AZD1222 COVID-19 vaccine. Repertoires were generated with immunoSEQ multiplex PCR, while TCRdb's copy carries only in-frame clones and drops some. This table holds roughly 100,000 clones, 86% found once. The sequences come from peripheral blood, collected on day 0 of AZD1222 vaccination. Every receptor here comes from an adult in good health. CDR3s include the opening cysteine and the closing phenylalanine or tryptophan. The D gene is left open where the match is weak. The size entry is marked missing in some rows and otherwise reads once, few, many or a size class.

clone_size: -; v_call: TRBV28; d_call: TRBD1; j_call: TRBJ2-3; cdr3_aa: CASVPWTGEPDTQYF; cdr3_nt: TGTGCCAGCGTTCCCTGGACAGGGGAGCCAGATACGCAGTATTTT
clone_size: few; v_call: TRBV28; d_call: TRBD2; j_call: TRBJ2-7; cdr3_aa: CASTPLRTSGRGTYEQYF; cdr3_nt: TGTGCCAGCACCCCCCTCCGGACTAGCGGGAGGGGTACCTACGAGCAGTACTTC
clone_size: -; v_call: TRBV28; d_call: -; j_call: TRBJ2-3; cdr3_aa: CASSSTDTQYF; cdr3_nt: TGTGCCAGCAGTTCCACAGATACGCAGTATTTT
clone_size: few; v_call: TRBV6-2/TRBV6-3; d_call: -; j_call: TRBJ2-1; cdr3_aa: CASSKEDSRYNEQFF; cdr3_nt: TGTGCCAGCAGTAAAGAGGACAGCCGCTACAATGAGCAGTTCTTC
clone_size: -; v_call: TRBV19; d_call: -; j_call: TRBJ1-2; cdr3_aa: CASSIDYSYYGYTF; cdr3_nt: TGTGCCAGTAGTATAGATTACAGTTACTATGGCTACACCTTC
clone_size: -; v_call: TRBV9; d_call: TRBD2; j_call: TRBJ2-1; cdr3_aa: CASSVEGGPYNEQFF; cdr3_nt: TGTGCCAGCAGCGTGGAGGGAGGGCCCTACAATGAGCAGTTCTTC
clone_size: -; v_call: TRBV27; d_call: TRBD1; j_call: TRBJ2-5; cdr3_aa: CASSFSRGQAYQETQYF; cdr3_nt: TGTGCCAGCAGTTTTTCCAGGGGGCAGGCCTACCAAGAGACCCAGTACTTC
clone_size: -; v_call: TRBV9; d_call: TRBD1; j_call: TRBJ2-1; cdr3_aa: CASSVGQGVGEQFF; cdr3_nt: TGTGCCAGCAGCGTAGGACAGGGGGTGGGTGAGCAGTTCTTC
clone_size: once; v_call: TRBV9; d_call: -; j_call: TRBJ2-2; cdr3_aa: CASSPTAGPPRGTGELFF; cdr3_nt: TGTGCCAGCAGCCCGACGGCGGGACCCCCGAGGGGAACCGGGGAGCTGTTTTTT
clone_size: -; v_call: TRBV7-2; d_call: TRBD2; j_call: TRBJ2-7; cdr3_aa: CASSLRQSGDEQYF; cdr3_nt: TGTGCCAGCAGCTTGCGGCAGAGCGGGGACGAGCAGTACTTC
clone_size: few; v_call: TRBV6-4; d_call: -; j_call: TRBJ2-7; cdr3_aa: CASIKLPGPPSVWAYEQYF; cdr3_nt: TGTGCCAGCATTAAGCTCCCGGGACCGCCGTCCGTCTGGGCCTACGAGCAGTACTTC
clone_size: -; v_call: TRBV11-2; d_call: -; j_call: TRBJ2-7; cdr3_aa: CASSSQLEQYF; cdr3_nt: TGTGCCAGCAGCTCCCAGCTCGAGCAGTACTTC
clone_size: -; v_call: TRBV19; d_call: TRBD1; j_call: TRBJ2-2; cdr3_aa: CASSAGQGTLKLFF; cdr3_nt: TGTGCCAGTAGCGCGGGACAGGGGACTCTCAAGCTGTTTTTT
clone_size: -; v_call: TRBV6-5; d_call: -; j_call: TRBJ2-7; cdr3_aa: CASSYRGYEQYF; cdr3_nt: TGTGCCAGCAGTTACAGGGGGTACGAGCAGTACTTC
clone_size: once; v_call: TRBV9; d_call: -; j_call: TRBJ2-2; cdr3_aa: CASSLAGGGTGELFF; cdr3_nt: TGTGCCAGCAGCCTGGCGGGCGGAGGCACCGGGGAGCTGTTTTTT
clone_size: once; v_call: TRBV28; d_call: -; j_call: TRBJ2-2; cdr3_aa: CASSLGGQHTGELFF; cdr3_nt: TGTGCCAGCAGTTTAGGGGGGCAGCACACCGGGGAGCTGTTTTTT
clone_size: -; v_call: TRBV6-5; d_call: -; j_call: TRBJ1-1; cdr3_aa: CAHGGGYGTEAFF; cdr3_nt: TGTGCACATGGCGGGGGGTACGGCACTGAAGCTTTCTTT
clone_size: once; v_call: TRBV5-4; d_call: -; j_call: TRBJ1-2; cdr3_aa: CASSLPGAGYGYTF; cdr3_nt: TGTGCCAGCAGCTTGCCAGGGGCTGGGTATGGCTACACCTTC
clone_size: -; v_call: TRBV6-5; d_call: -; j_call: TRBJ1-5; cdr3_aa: CASSPGSWQPQHF; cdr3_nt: TGTGCCAGCAGCCCAGGGTCGTGGCAGCCCCAGCATTTT
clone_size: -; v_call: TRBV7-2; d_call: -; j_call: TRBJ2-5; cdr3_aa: CASSLVPGVQETQYF; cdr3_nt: TGTGCCAGCAGCTTAGTACCAGGCGTCCAAGAGACCCAGTACTTC
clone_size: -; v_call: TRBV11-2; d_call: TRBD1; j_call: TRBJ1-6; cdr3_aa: CASSSDRVRNSPLHF; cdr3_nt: TGTGCCAGCAGTTCCGACAGGGTCAGGAATTCACCCCTCCACTTT
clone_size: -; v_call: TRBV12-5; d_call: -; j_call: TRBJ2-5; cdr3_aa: CASAVGRVETQYF; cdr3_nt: TGTGCTAGTGCCGTGGGGCGGGTGGAGACCCAGTACTTC
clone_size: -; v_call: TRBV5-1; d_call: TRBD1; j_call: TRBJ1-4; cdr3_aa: CASSHGPVPLTGDEKLFF; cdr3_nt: TGCGCCAGCAGCCATGGGCCCGTTCCTTTAACAGGGGATGAAAAACTGTTTTTT
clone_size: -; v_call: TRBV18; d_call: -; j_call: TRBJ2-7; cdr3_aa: CASSPPGRTRYEQYF; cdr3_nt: TGTGCCAGCTCACCCCCGGGTAGGACCCGCTACGAGCAGTACTTC
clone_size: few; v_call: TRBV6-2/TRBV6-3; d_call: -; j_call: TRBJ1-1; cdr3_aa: CASSYSSAATEAFF; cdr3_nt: TGTGCCAGCAGTTACTCCTCGGCGGCCACTGAAGCTTTCTTT